Included here is one T cell receptor beta chain sequence, with context. What it binds is unknown. With a far larger clone one base away, a read error is the likely cause. The length of the CDR3 is 14 residues. Trimming cost V 5 bases and J 7 bases, with 18 bases left between them. The data are from a study of prognosis after radiotherapy for stage I lung cancer. Amplification of the TCR beta CDR3 (from genomic DNA) was done by two-round multiplex PCR. Individual primers that were specific to each TRBV and TRBJ gene served in first-round PCR. Universal primers were what the second PCR round relied on. TCRdb called the multiplex PCR reads again in MiXCR, with one record for every CDR3 protein. The sample holds about 16,000 distinct CDR3 sequences; around a third are singletons and the top ten take more than 20%. Overall study findings and caveats: Reportedly, TRBV and TRBJ gene usage differed by presence of metastases in patients.

This rearrangement joins TRBV12-3 or TRBV12-4 to TRBJ2-7; possibly TRBD1 or TRBD2 for D (5 bases each). The receptor was derived from a donor aged 50 or older with non-small cell lung cancer. Sequenced here: PBMCs, sampled before or after stereotactic body radiation therapy (not recorded which). The CDR3 nucleotides read TGTGCCAGCAGTCTGCCGGGACCCCGCCCTGAGCAGTACTTC. Protein product: CASSLPGPRPEQYF.